The entry that follows covers one TCR beta chain sequence. At one of its ends the junction is not consistent with the germline gene, which may arise from a read error. The data are from a study of Tregs in tolerant kidney transplant recipients. The CDR3 loop spans 13 amino acids. CDR1 is MNHNS and CDR2 is SASEGT in the germline V gene. CD4+CD25+CD127- Tregs, CD4+CD25- non-Tregs, CD4 and CD8 cells were sorted. Method: immunoSEQ multiplex PCR; TCRdb's copy keeps in-frame clones and lacks some. The sample has about 88,000 clones, approximately 92% seen once; the top ten hold roughly 4.7%. The chain links TRBV6-1 to TRBJ2-7; D is undetermined. This clonotype was sampled from a human donor in good health. Sequenced material: CD8+ T cells from blood. CDR3 sequence (DNA): TGTGCCATCAGTGAGTCGGCCAGCTACGAGCAGTACTTC. This translates into CAISESASYEQYF.